This T cell receptor (beta chain) was identified during a study of blood T cell repertoires in COVID-19. As for the study in general: Sample material is recorded as cDNA or gDNA derived from T cells, B-cell-depleted T cells, or PBMCs.

V lost 0 bases to trimming and J lost 3 bases, with 16 bases between them. The CDR3 length is 17 residues. Germline-derived CDR1 and CDR2 are WNHNN and SYGVQD (reference sequence). Produced via immunoSEQ multiplex PCR; TCRdb's table is partial and in-frame only. The table includes approximately 84,000 clones, 70% to 80% detected once. The sequenced sample consisted of peripheral blood. This TCR was sampled from a human donor in a cohort sampled during active COVID-19. The chain couples TRBV10-1 to TRBJ2-3, with D perhaps TRBD2 (7 bases). The CDR3 nucleotides are TGCGCCAGCAGTGAGTCGAACCCGGGGGGCAGAACAGATACGCAGTATTTT. Translation: CASSESNPGGRTDTQYF.